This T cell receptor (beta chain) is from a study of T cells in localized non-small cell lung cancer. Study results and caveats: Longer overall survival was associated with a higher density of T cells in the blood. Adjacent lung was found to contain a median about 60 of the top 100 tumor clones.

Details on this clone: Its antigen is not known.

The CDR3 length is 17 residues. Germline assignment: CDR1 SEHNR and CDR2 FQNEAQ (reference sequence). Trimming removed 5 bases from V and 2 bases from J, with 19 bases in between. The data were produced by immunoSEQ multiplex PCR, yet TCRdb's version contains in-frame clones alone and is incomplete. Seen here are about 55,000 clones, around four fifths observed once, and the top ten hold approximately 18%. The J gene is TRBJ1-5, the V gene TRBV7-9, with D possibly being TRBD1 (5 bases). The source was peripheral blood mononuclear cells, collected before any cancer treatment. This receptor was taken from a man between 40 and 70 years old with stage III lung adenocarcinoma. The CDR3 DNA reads TGTGCCAGCAGCGGTGGCGGGGGAGGAACGGGCAATCAGCCCCAGCATTTT. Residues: CASSGGGGGTGNQPQHF. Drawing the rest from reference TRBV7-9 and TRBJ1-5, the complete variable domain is DTGVSQNPRHKITKRGQNVTFRCDPISEHNRLYWYRQTLGQGPEFLTYFQNEAQLEKSRLLSDRFSAERPKGSFSTLEIQRTEQGDSAMYLCASSGGGGGTGNQPQHFGDGTRLSIL.